The following is a T cell receptor (beta chain) sequence with its context. Its target is unknown. For TCRbeta, the library was prepared with unique molecular identifiers. TCRdb fed the PCR reads into MiXCR, producing one record per CDR3 protein. Here the sample spans 250,000 to 400,000 distinct CDR3 sequences, roughly 21% being singletons. The CDR3 contains 15 residues. V trimming: 3 bases; J trimming: 3 bases; junction bases outside the gene matches: 6. Looked up from germline, CDR1 is MDHEN and CDR2 is SYDVKM. This record comes from a study of T-cell reconstitution after alpha-beta-depleted transplantation in children. Whole-study findings and limits: TCRbeta diversity was high at day 60 in some patients (a result of surviving recipient T cells and thymic progenitors). Several hundred expanded graft clones reportedly gave rise to the alpha-beta T cells present about two months after transplant.

The rearrangement links TRBV28 to TRBJ2-7; 9 bases line up with TRBD1. The source is a male patient aged 10-17 years who had a stem cell transplant for acute lymphoblastic leukemia, so the T cells may come from the graft donor. The source material was PBMCs, mostly from graft donor cells, sampled 180 days after TCRalphabeta/CD19-depleted stem cell transplant. The DNA of the CDR3 is TGTGCCAGCAGTTTGTGGACAGGGGACGGCTACGAGCAGTACTTC. Protein product: CASSLWTGDGYEQYF.